Here is one TCR beta chain with its context. The repertoire was sequenced with immunoSEQ multiplex PCR; TCRdb's copy has only in-frame clones and lacks some. This table holds around 62,000 clones, about nine tenths found once. This sample is drawn from a study of T cell changes during pregnancy in multiple sclerosis. Germline assignment: CDR1 MRHNA and CDR2 SNTAGT. Trimming stripped 2 bases from V and 4 bases from J, with 8 bases between. The length of the CDR3 is 13 residues. The sequencing here drew on CD4+ T cells from peripheral blood mononuclear cells, taken in the first trimester of pregnancy. The receptor was derived from a female donor with multiple sclerosis, enrolled in a pregnancy study. The gene calls are TRBV6-4 and TRBJ1-2; D unclear. The CDR3 spells CASSDPGIYGYTF. DNA for the CDR3: TGTGCCAGCAGTGACCCGGGGATCTATGGCTACACCTTC.